The 18 T cell receptor beta chains below all came from one sample that was sequenced in a study of T cell responses to AZD1222 COVID-19 vaccine. Assay used: immunoSEQ multiplex PCR; TCRdb lists only in-frame clones, some missing. In the table there are 150,000 to 200,000 clones, nearly 95% of which are singletons. The starting material was peripheral blood, obtained on day 0 of AZD1222 vaccination. These receptors all stem from an adult in good health.

The rearrangement links TRBV2 to TRBJ2-2; 7 nucleotides agree with TRBD2. Germline V gene lookup returns CDR1 SNHLY and CDR2 FYNNEI. The length of the CDR3 is 16 residues. The V segment lost 3 bases and the J segment 0 bases; nucleotides outside the gene matches: 4. CDR3 nucleotide sequence: TGTGCCAGCAGTGATCAAGGGACTACGAACACCGGGGAGCTGTTTTTT. Translated: CASSDQGTTNTGELFF.

The DNA of the CDR3 is TGTGCCAGCAGCTTAGCTCTGTGGGACACCATATATTTT. This translates into CASSLALWDTIYF. This chain links TRBV11-2 with TRBJ1-3; D remains ambiguous. CDR1 is SGHAT, CDR2 FQNNGV, per germline. This CDR3 has 13 residues. Between the trimmed V and J ends, which lost 1 base and 8 bases, there was a span of 9 bases.

J is TRBJ1-2 and V is TRBV3-1 (or the pseudogene TRBV3-2), with TRBD1 as a possible D gene (5 bases). The CDR3 is 14 amino acids. Trimming stripped 0 bases from V and 10 bases from J, with 15 bases between. Germline CDR1 is LGHDT and CDR2 is YNNKEL (reference sequence). Here the CDR3 DNA reads TGTGCCAGCAGCCAAGATACCATCGGACAAGACTACACCTTC. Translated, it gives CASSQDTIGQDYTF.

The rearrangement joins TRBV28 to TRBJ2-5; D not certain. CDR1 is MDHEN and CDR2 is SYDVKM in the germline V gene. Trimming took off 6 bases at V and 5 bases at J, with 10 bases between the two ends. The CDR3 contains 12 residues. CDR3: CASRGSSETQYF. The CDR3, as DNA: TGTGCCAGCAGGGGTAGTTCGGAGACCCAGTACTTC.

This chain links TRBV7-9 with TRBJ1-5; 8 bases align to TRBD1. The CDR3 is 16 amino acids. Per germline, CDR1 SEHNR and CDR2 FQNEAQ (reference sequence). V dropped 5 bases and J dropped 2; count of bases not matched to a gene: 8. CDR3 DNA: TGTGCCAGCAGCCGTTCACAGGGGGTTCGCAATCAGCCCCAGCATTTT. It specifies CASSRSQGVRNQPQHF.

The CDR3 sequence is CASSLGRQRETQYF. CDR3 sequence (DNA): TGTGCCAGCAGTCTCGGGCGGCAGAGAGAGACCCAGTACTTC. The J gene is TRBJ2-5, the V gene TRBV2; D not certain. Trimming left V 5 bases short and J 4 bases short, with 14 bases between. Per the germline V gene, CDR1 is SNHLY and CDR2 is FYNNEI. CDR3 length equals 14 residues.

This chain connects TRBV11-2 to TRBJ1-1, with D maybe TRBD1 (6 bases). The CDR3 runs 13 residues. Trimming cost V 5 bases and J 3 bases, with 10 bases left between them. Germline CDR1 and CDR2: SGHAT and FQNNGV. CDR3 in DNA: TGTGCCAGCAGCAGGGGGAGATACACTGAAGCTTTCTTT. It yields the protein CASSRGRYTEAFF.

V is TRBV7-2 and J is TRBJ1-1; D call uncertain. The CDR3 covers 14 residues. Trimming pared 3 bases from V and 1 base from J, leaving 9 bases between. Germline-derived CDR1 and CDR2 are SGHTA and FQGNSA. CDR3 in DNA: TGTGCCAGCAGCTTCGGACGGGAGAACACTGAAGCTTTCTTT. The encoded protein is CASSFGRENTEAFF.

This clone came up many times. This chain connects TRBV2 to TRBJ2-7; D is undetermined. V dropped 10 bases and J dropped 2 bases, with 12 bases sitting between them. Germline-derived CDR1 and CDR2 are SNHLY and FYNNEI. The CDR3 runs 12 residues. The chain's CDR3 is CATRRVPYEQYF. The CDR3 coding sequence is TGTGCCACCCGACGGGTTCCCTACGAGCAGTACTTC.

This chain uses TRBV3-1 (or the pseudogene TRBV3-2) with TRBJ2-2, with 7 bases fitting TRBD1. There are 16 residues in the CDR3. Germline loops: CDR1 LGHDT, CDR2 YNNKEL (reference sequence). Trimming removed 4 bases from V and 1 base from J; junction bases left unmatched: 6. For the CDR3, the DNA is TGTGCCAGCAGCCGACAGGGAAATTGGAACACCGGGGAGCTGTTTTTT. Translating gives CASSRQGNWNTGELFF.

The chain is built from TRBV7-2 and TRBJ2-3, with 12 bases lining up with TRBD2. The CDR3 has 17 residues. Trimming at V came to 5 bases and at J to 5 bases, leaving 11 bases not matched to a gene. Looked up from germline, CDR1 is SGHTA and CDR2 is FQGNSA. CDR3 bases: TGTGCCAGCAGCCTCGGGCTAGCGGGGGGGTTGGGAGATACGCAGTATTTT. Its protein is CASSLGLAGGLGDTQYF.

This chain connects TRBV3-1 (or the pseudogene TRBV3-2) to TRBJ1-2; D remains unclear. CDR3 length equals 14 residues. Germline loops: CDR1 LGHDT, CDR2 YNNKEL (reference sequence). V shed 4 bases and J shed 4 bases, with 13 bases lying between them. For the CDR3, the DNA is TGTGCCAGCAGCCCTACCAAGGGCCTCTATGGCTACACCTTC. Protein product: CASSPTKGLYGYTF.

This rearrangement joins TRBV5-4 to TRBJ2-5; D might be TRBD2 (6 bases). The germline V gene encodes CDR1 SGHNT and CDR2 YYREEE (reference sequence). The CDR3 length is 14 residues. V lost 3 bases, J lost 4 bases, and 13 bases lay in between. The CDR3 DNA reads TGTGCCAGCAGCTCGCGGGGTACATTAGAGACCCAGTACTTC. It translates to CASSSRGTLETQYF.

This chain uses TRBV9 with TRBJ1-4; 8 bases are a match to TRBD1. V lost 3 bases to trimming and J lost 4 bases; unmatched junction nucleotides: 5. Germline V gene data show CDR1 as SGDLS and CDR2 as YYNGEE. This CDR3 comprises 15 residues. The CDR3 DNA sequence: TGTGCCAGCAGCGCCAGGGGGCACGATAATGAAAAACTGTTTTTT. This gives the protein CASSARGHDNEKLFF.

This chain joins TRBV5-1 and TRBJ1-4; TRBD1 might be the D (6 bases). Trimming removed 0 bases at V and 1 base at J, with 7 bases between. CDR1 is SGHRS and CDR2 is YFSETQ in the germline V gene. The CDR3 sequence is 15 residues long. The CDR3 spells CASSLEGVTNEKLFF. CDR3 bases: TGCGCCAGCAGCTTGGAGGGGGTAACTAATGAAAAACTGTTTTTT.

The V and J genes are TRBV5-1 and TRBJ2-7; 10 positions match TRBD1. CDR1 and CDR2 (germline): SGHRS, YFSETQ. After removal of 4 bases from V and 5 bases from J, the junction contained 6 bases not matched to a gene. The CDR3 sequence is 14 residues long. CDR3 amino acids: CASSAGQGFNEQYF. The CDR3, as DNA: TGCGCCAGCAGCGCGGGACAGGGGTTCAACGAGCAGTACTTC.

The count of this clone is one. V is TRBV19 and J is TRBJ2-7; the D gene is possibly TRBD2 (5 bases). V was clipped by 3 bases and J by 4 bases, with 7 bases between them. CDR3 size: 12 residues. Germline lookup yields CDR1 LNHDA and CDR2 SQIVND (reference sequence). CDR3 sequence: CASSMGGYEQYF. The CDR3 DNA is TGTGCCAGTAGTATGGGCGGGTACGAGCAGTACTTC.

The rearrangement links TRBV27 to TRBJ2-2, with 9 positions matching TRBD1. The V segment lost 8 bases and the J segment 5 bases; nucleotides outside the gene matches: 6. The CDR3 spans 14 residues. Germline CDR1 is MNHEY and CDR2 is SMNVEV (reference sequence). Here the CDR3 reads CASGTGFGTGELFF. The CDR3 coding sequence is TGTGCCAGCGGGACAGGGTTTGGAACCGGGGAGCTGTTTTTT.